This record covers a single TCR beta chain. Its antigen is not known. V was shortened by 3 bases and J by 0 bases, with 15 bases between the two germline ends. The CDR3 runs to 17 residues. CDR1 is MGHRA and CDR2 is YSYEKL in the germline V gene. This sample was taken from a study of T cells in pancreatic ductal adenocarcinoma. Study results and caveats: Mean clonality was about 0.11 in tumors and roughly 0.066 in blood, not significantly different.

Selected pancreatic ductal adenocarcinoma patients had undergone surgery without neoadjuvant therapy. The protocol was immunoSEQ multiplex PCR, while the TCRdb copy is restricted to in-frame clones and leaves out a portion. The sample has approximately 9,400 clones, roughly 67% seen once; the top ten hold around 26%. The sequenced sample was pancreatic tumor tissue. The chain recombines TRBV4-1 with TRBJ1-3; D uncertain. This receptor was identified in a human donor with pancreatic ductal adenocarcinoma. As DNA, the CDR3 is TGCGCCAGCAGCCAGACCCCCGGGTATTTCTCTGGAAACACCATATATTTT. Amino acid sequence: CASSQTPGYFSGNTIYF.